This is a list of T cell receptor beta chains from one sample in a study of blood T cell repertoires in COVID-19. The method was immunoSEQ multiplex PCR; TCRdb's version includes in-frame clones alone and lacks a portion of them. The table includes about 200,000 clones, approximately 86% detected once. Sequencing was carried out using PBMCs or T cells enriched from blood (not recorded which). The source of these receptors is a woman between 40 and 55 years old with acute COVID-19. The CDR3 runs from the conserved cysteine through the conserved F or W. Where a row states a size, it is once, few, many or the class of an expanded clone; other rows omit it.

len	j_gene	abundance	v_gene	CDR3aa
12	TRBJ1-5	.	TRBV7-2	CASSLGQGSQHF
15	TRBJ2-6	.	TRBV6-4	CASRDSASGANVLTF
14	TRBJ1-1	.	TRBV27	CASSPLGGNTEAFF
15	TRBJ2-5	.	TRBV4-1	CASSQPLAGQETQYF
15	TRBJ2-2	.	TRBV7-3	CASSFGSGSTGELFF
15	TRBJ2-7	few	TRBV5-4	CASSLDQGAVYEQYF
14	TRBJ2-7	few	TRBV7-9	CASSPGQGIGEQYF
15	TRBJ2-7	.	TRBV15	CATSSPGTGVVEQYF
16	TRBJ2-7	.	TRBV11-2	CASSLRLAGGNSEQYF
15	TRBJ2-7	.	TRBV5-4	CASSLGGGREYEQYF
15	TRBJ2-1	.	TRBV5-1	CASSKAGGPGNEQFF
14	TRBJ1-2	few	TRBV28	CASSSGQRSYGYTF
16	TRBJ1-3	.	TRBV9	CASSYGTVSSGNTIYF
15	TRBJ2-3	.	TRBV6-5	CASTKGGGSTDTQYF
15	TRBJ2-1	.	TRBV5-1	CASSKGLAGGNEQFF
15	TRBJ2-1	.	TRBV11-2	CASSLGVLAMNEQFF
14	TRBJ1-1	.	TRBV7-9	CASSPEGGRTEAFF
12	TRBJ1-1	.	TRBV29-1	CSVYQDSTEAFF
13	TRBJ1-5	.	TRBV30	CAWTRSNNQPQHF
15	TRBJ2-3	.	TRBV7-2	CASSLAQGYTDTQYF
16	TRBJ2-7	.	TRBV7-9	CASSSAPVLAAHEQYF
13	TRBJ2-5	.	TRBV7-3	CASSFGQGETQYF
15	TRBJ2-7	.	TRBV5-1	CASSLALSASYEQYF
15	TRBJ1-2	.	TRBV7-2	CASSIRQGGNYGYTF
15	TRBJ2-2	.	TRBV5-1	CASSLTKANTGELFF
18	TRBJ2-1	.	TRBV7-2	CASSSRRASGRRPNEQFF
13	TRBJ2-3	.	TRBV7-9	CASSLDGRDTQYF
14	TRBJ1-5	.	TRBV3-1/TRBV3-2	CASSPLASNQPQHF
15	TRBJ2-7	.	TRBV19	CASSTTSGRTYEQYF
15	TRBJ1-3	once	TRBV25-1	CASSESWENGNTIYF
17	TRBJ2-7	few	TRBV5-1	CASSLAQKGESRSEQYF
14	TRBJ2-5	.	TRBV11-2	CASSLVLAEETQYF
16	TRBJ2-4	.	TRBV2	CASLPEVHIAKNIQYF
14	TRBJ2-2	.	TRBV9	CASSVGGNVGELFF
13	TRBJ1-1	.	TRBV10-3	CAISPTGNTEAFF
16	TRBJ1-6	.	TRBV11-2	CASSPGQGRGNSPLHF
12	TRBJ1-5	.	TRBV13	CASSSLNQPQHF
18	TRBJ2-2	.	TRBV7-2	CASSLVGRAGVGTGELFF
14	TRBJ1-5	.	TRBV18	CASSPQGSDQPQHF
17	TRBJ2-3	.	TRBV11-2	CASSLDVTAAGGGTQYF
14	TRBJ2-1	.	TRBV29-1	CSGLAGSLNNEQFF
17	TRBJ2-7	.	TRBV11-2	CASSFGASTGNPYEQYF
14	TRBJ2-7	once	TRBV9	CASSVNPRTYEQYF
13	TRBJ1-1	.	TRBV12-3/TRBV12-4	CASSPQGYTEAFF